Presented here are 24 T cell receptor beta chains from one specimen sequenced in a study of radiotherapy plus CTLA-4 blockade in lung cancer. Generated by immunoSEQ multiplex PCR, the TCRdb table keeps only in-frame clones and is missing some. The sample lists tens of thousands of clones; 60% to 80% were seen once. The material sequenced was peripheral blood, taken from a patient treated with radiotherapy plus ipilimumab. These TCRs come from a human donor with non-small cell lung cancer whose response to radiotherapy plus ipilimumab could not be evaluated.

This chain joins TRBV28 and TRBJ2-1; 11 nucleotides align to TRBD1. The ends lost 4 bases at V and 7 bases at J; junction bases unmatched: 6. The CDR3 covers 15 residues. Germline V gene lookup returns CDR1 MDHEN and CDR2 SYDVKM. The chain's CDR3 is CASSSGTGGFNEQFF. The DNA of the CDR3 is TGTGCCAGCAGTTCCGGGACAGGGGGTTTTAATGAGCAGTTCTTC.

This clone appeared once. The chain uses TRBV7-9 and TRBJ1-2; no firm D call. CDR1 and CDR2 (germline): SEHNR, FQNEAQ (reference sequence). V was cut by 8 bases and J by 3 bases, with 16 bases left in between. The CDR3 loop spans 14 amino acids. CDR3 residues: CASGYGQAHYGYTF. CDR3 coding DNA: TGTGCCAGCGGATACGGCCAGGCGCACTATGGCTACACCTTC.

This clone came up a few times. This chain uses TRBV5-6 with TRBJ1-4, with TRBD1 matching over 7 bases. Per the germline V gene, CDR1 is SGHDT and CDR2 is YYEEEE. The CDR3 length is 14 residues. The ends lost 4 bases at V and 4 bases at J; junction bases unmatched: 4. CDR3 sequence: CASSPTGINEKLFF. CDR3 nucleotide sequence: TGTGCCAGCAGCCCGACAGGGATTAATGAAAAACTGTTTTTT.

V gene TRBV7-8 combines with J gene TRBJ1-5, with D perhaps TRBD1 (6 bases). CDR3 length: 14 residues. Germline V CDR1 and CDR2: SGHVS, FQNEAQ. V was shortened by 3 bases and J by 6 bases, with 12 bases between the two germline ends. The CDR3 sequence: CASSLVQGSQPQHF. CDR3 bases: TGTGCCAGCAGCTTGGTACAGGGTAGTCAGCCCCAGCATTTT.

The chain is built from TRBV28 and TRBJ1-5; possibly TRBD1 for D (5 bases). Germline loops: CDR1 MDHEN, CDR2 SYDVKM. CDR3 length: 14 amino acids. Trimming took 5 bases from V and 11 from J, leaving 19 bases between them. The CDR3 coding sequence is TGTGCCAGCAGTCCCCAACGCGGGGGAAGTGCCCAGCATTTT. It codes for CASSPQRGGSAQHF.

The chain combines TRBV13 with TRBJ2-7, with 7 bases fitting TRBD1. Looked up from germline, CDR1 is PRHDT and CDR2 is FYEKMQ (reference sequence). V gave up 0 bases and J gave up 6 bases; unmatched junction bases: 5. This CDR3 comprises 14 residues. The CDR3 sequence is CASSLGDRVAEQYF. CDR3 nucleotide sequence: TGTGCCAGCAGCTTAGGCGACAGGGTGGCCGAGCAGTACTTC.

In its sample, this clone was seen a few times. The chain is built from TRBV7-8 and TRBJ1-2; TRBD1 matches at 9 bases. Looked up from germline, CDR1 is SGHVS and CDR2 is FQNEAQ. The CDR3 covers 16 residues. V trimming: 2 bases; J trimming: 6 bases; junction bases outside the gene matches: 10. CDR3 sequence reads: CASSLNRGTGMDGYTF. CDR3 DNA: TGTGCCAGCAGCTTAAATAGAGGGACAGGGATGGATGGCTACACCTTC.

V and J are TRBV20-1 and TRBJ1-1; D is uncertain. CDR1 is DFQATT and CDR2 is SNEGSKA in the germline V gene (reference sequence). This CDR3 comprises 11 residues. CDR3 nucleotides: TGCAGCACCACAATGAACACTGAAGCTTTCTTT. It specifies CSTTMNTEAFF.

V gene TRBV19 combines with J gene TRBJ2-7, with 10 bases matching TRBD2. There are 15 residues in the CDR3. With V trimmed by 6 bases and J by 6 bases, 11 bases remained unmatched. The germline CDR1 and CDR2 sequences are LNHDA and SQIVND (reference sequence). The CDR3 DNA is TGTGCCAGTAGACAGCGGGAGGGCCTCCTCGCCGAGCAGTACTTC. As protein: CASRQREGLLAEQYF.

The chain uses TRBV7-6 and TRBJ1-5; D perhaps matches TRBD1 (5 bases). Germline CDR1 reads SGHVS; CDR2 reads FNYEAQ. V lost 5 bases and J 4 bases, leaving 9 bases between the germline ends. This CDR3 has 13 amino acids. The CDR3 nucleotides read TGTGCCAGCAGCGCACAGGAGAATCAGCCCCAGCATTTT. This codes for CASSAQENQPQHF.

This chain connects TRBV6-1 to TRBJ1-5; D is uncertain. The CDR3 covers 16 residues. V lost 2 bases and J 7 bases, leaving 18 bases between the germline ends. Germline CDR1 is MNHNS and CDR2 is SASEGT. As DNA, the CDR3 is TGTGCCAGCAGTGAAAGTCCCGGGAAGCGGAACCAGCCCCAGCATTTT. Translation: CASSESPGKRNQPQHF.

The gene calls are TRBV4-2 and TRBJ1-6, with 8 bases that match TRBD1. V lost 2 bases to trimming and J lost 5 bases; unmatched junction nucleotides: 2. This CDR3 is 15 amino acids long. Germline values: CDR1 LGHNA, CDR2 YNFKEQ. The CDR3 region has the DNA TGTGCCAGCAGCCAAACGACAGGGGATAATTCACCCCTCCACTTT. Translating gives CASSQTTGDNSPLHF.

The chain recombines TRBV13 with TRBJ2-3, with D possibly matching TRBD1 (6 bases). The CDR3 runs to 16 residues. Trimming removed 7 bases at V and 4 bases at J, with 21 bases between. Germline CDR1 and CDR2: PRHDT and FYEKMQ (reference sequence). CDR3 in DNA: TGTGCCAGCAAGGGGGACGGGGAACTTAGTGCAGATACGCAGTATTTT. This sequence encodes CASKGDGELSADTQYF.

This chain uses TRBV10-3 with TRBJ2-5, with 7 nucleotides matching TRBD1. Germline V gene data show CDR1 as ENHRY and CDR2 as SYGVKD. The CDR3 length is 15 residues. Unmatched junction bases numbered 8, after V lost 3 bases and J lost 4 bases. The CDR3 spells CAISENVQGTETQYF. In DNA form, the CDR3 reads TGTGCCATCAGTGAAAACGTACAGGGGACAGAGACCCAGTACTTC.

This chain uses TRBV5-1 with TRBJ1-2; D unclear. The germline V gene has CDR1 SGHRS and CDR2 YFSETQ. V lost 4 bases and J 6 bases, leaving 13 bases between the germline ends. There are 13 residues in the CDR3. The CDR3 loop is CASSDVASHGYTF. The DNA of the CDR3 is TGCGCCAGCAGCGACGTAGCTAGCCATGGCTACACCTTC.

This clone was detected a few times. V and J are TRBV29-1 and TRBJ1-2; D is undetermined. The V gene's germline CDR1 is SQVTM and CDR2 ANQGSEA. Trimming removed 4 bases at V and 4 bases at J, with 13 bases between. This CDR3 is 13 amino acids long. Here the CDR3 reads CSVVFGLSYGYTF. CDR3 DNA: TGCAGCGTTGTCTTCGGGTTGAGCTATGGCTACACCTTC. Filled out from reference TRBV29-1 and TRBJ1-2, the complete variable domain reads SAVISQKPSRDICQRGTSLTIQCQVDSQVTMMFWYRQQPGQSLTLIATANQGSEATYESGFVIDKFPISRPNLTFSTLTVSNMSPEDSSIYLCSVVFGLSYGYTFGSGTRLTVV.

This clone appeared a single time. The genes are TRBV5-6 and TRBJ2-5, with 11 positions matching TRBD2. The CDR3 extends over 15 amino acids. V shed 1 base, J shed 5 bases, and the junction held 4 bases outside the gene matches. CDR1 and CDR2 (germline): SGHDT, YYEEEE. DNA of the CDR3: TGTGCCAGCAGCTTGAAGTTAGCGGGGGGGGAGACCCAGTACTTC. Amino acid sequence: CASSLKLAGGETQYF.

The rearrangement links TRBV9 to TRBJ2-3; the match to TRBD2 covers 9 bases. The ends lost 0 bases at V and 0 bases at J; junction bases unmatched: 5. In germline, CDR1 is SGDLS, CDR2 YYNGEE. CDR3 length: 17 residues. The CDR3 DNA follows: TGTGCCAGCAGCGTAGCGGCGACTAGCGGAAGCACAGATACGCAGTATTTT. Protein sequence: CASSVAATSGSTDTQYF.

This clone has only a few counts. This rearrangement joins TRBV19 to TRBJ1-1, with D perhaps matching TRBD1 (5 bases). Between the trimmed V and J ends, which lost 4 bases and 4 bases, there was a span of 16 bases. Germline CDR1 is LNHDA and CDR2 is SQIVND (reference sequence). The CDR3 runs 15 residues. The CDR3 region has the DNA TGTGCCAGTAGTAGTGGGTCTCGCGGGGGCACTGAAGCTTTCTTT. Translation gives CASSSGSRGGTEAFF.

This chain joins TRBV7-2 and TRBJ2-3, with D hard to call. Trimming removed 2 bases at V and 3 bases at J, with 12 bases between. Germline CDR1 reads SGHTA; CDR2 reads FQGNSA. The CDR3 extends over 15 amino acids. CDR3 loop: CASSLSREKTDTQYF. The CDR3 bases are TGTGCCAGCAGCTTATCGAGAGAGAAGACAGATACGCAGTATTTT. Looking up the rest from reference TRBV7-2 and TRBJ2-3 gives the full variable domain: GAGVSQSPSNKVTEKGKDVELRCDPISGHTALYWYRQSLGQGLEFLIYFQGNSAPDKSGLPSDRFSAERTGGSVSTLTIQRTQQEDSAVYLCASSLSREKTDTQYFGPGTRLTVL.

The chain couples TRBV4-1 to TRBJ1-5, with 9 positions matching TRBD1. The CDR3 totals 18 residues. Looked up from germline, CDR1 is MGHRA and CDR2 is YSYEKL. The trim removed 1 base at V and 4 bases at J, leaving 11 bases unmatched. CDR3 amino acids: CASSQVDPGTGTNQPQHF. For the CDR3, the DNA is TGCGCCAGCAGCCAAGTGGACCCTGGGACAGGGACAAATCAGCCCCAGCATTTT.

J is TRBJ1-6 and V is TRBV28; weak D call: TRBD1 (6 bases). CDR1 and CDR2 from the germline V gene are MDHEN and SYDVKM. CDR3 length: 15 residues. V was pared by 3 bases and J by 7 bases, with 13 bases between. The CDR3 region has the DNA TGTGCCAGCAGTTTGCTCAGGGGAAACAATTCACCCCTCCACTTT. It specifies CASSLLRGNNSPLHF.

The chain uses TRBV5-4 and TRBJ2-2; 11 bases match TRBD2. The germline gives CDR1 SGHNT, CDR2 YYREEE (reference sequence). V shed 1 base and J 2 bases; nucleotides not matched to a gene: 4. This CDR3 has 17 residues. CDR3 nucleotide sequence: TGTGCCAGCAGCTTGAGGCTAGCGGGAGGTAACACCGGGGAGCTGTTTTTT. Its translation: CASSLRLAGGNTGELFF.

This sequence joins TRBV5-1 and TRBJ1-2, with a possible D match to TRBD1 (6 bases). Germline values: CDR1 SGHRS, CDR2 YFSETQ. The V end was cut by 2 bases, the J end by 6 bases, with 11 bases between. The CDR3 sequence is 13 residues long. The CDR3 protein is CASSFQGKDGYTF. The CDR3 DNA reads TGCGCCAGCAGCTTCCAGGGGAAAGATGGCTACACCTTC.